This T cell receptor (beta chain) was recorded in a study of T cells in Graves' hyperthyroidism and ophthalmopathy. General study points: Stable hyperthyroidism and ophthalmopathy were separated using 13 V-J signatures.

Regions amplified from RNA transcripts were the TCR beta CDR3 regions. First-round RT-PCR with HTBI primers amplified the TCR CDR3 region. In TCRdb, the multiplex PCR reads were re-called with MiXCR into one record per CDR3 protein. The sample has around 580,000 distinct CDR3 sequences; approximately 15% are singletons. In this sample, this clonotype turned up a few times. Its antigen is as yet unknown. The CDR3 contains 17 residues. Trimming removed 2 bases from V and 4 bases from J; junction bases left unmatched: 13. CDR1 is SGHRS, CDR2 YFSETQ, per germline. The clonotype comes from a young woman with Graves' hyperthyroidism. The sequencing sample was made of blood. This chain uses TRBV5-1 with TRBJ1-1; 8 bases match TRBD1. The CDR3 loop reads CASSLGQGLGTGTEAFF. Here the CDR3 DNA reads TGCGCCAGCAGCTTAGGGCAGGGGTTAGGGACAGGCACTGAAGCTTTCTTT.